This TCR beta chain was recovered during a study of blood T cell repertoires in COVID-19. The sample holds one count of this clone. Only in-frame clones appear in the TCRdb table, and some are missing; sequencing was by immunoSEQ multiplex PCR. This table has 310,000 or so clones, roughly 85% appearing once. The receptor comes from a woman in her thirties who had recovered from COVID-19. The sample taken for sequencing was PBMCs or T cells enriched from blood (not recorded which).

The CDR3 sequence is CASSLVDRGRKNQPQHF. The CDR3 nucleotides read TGCGCCAGCAGCTTGGTGGACAGGGGGCGGAAAAATCAGCCCCAGCATTTT. This sequence joins TRBV5-1 and TRBJ1-5; 11 bases are shared with TRBD1. Germline V gene data show CDR1 as SGHRS and CDR2 as YFSETQ. With 0 bases clipped from V and 4 bases from J, the junction kept 6 bases outside the gene matches. This CDR3 is 17 amino acids long.